The clone carrying this TCR beta chain was observed once. These data originate in a study of shared clonotypes between healthy human individuals. This CDR3 region has 14 residues. CDR1 is LNHDA and CDR2 is SQIVND in the germline V gene (reference sequence). The germline V and J ends were trimmed by 4 bases and 3 bases, with 10 bases remaining between them. Produced via immunoSEQ multiplex PCR; TCRdb's table is partial and in-frame only. Here the sample spans a few million clones, 85% to 95% being singletons. The naive CD8 population came from CD45RO-negative cells selected for CCR7, without terminally differentiated effector memory CD45RA+ cells. The study drew its donors from healthy HIV-negative adults without recent acute infections or vaccinations.

V and J are TRBV19 and TRBJ1-5, with D uncertain. Specimen: naive CD8+ T cells from PBMCs. This clonotype was obtained from a man aged 18 to 30 in good health. Some clones in this sample may be carry-over from other donors' samples. The CDR3 reads CASSTGRANQPQHF. CDR3 DNA: TGTGCCAGTAGTACTGGCCGGGCCAATCAGCCCCAGCATTTT.